This TCR beta chain appears in the sequencing data of a study of blood T cell repertoires in COVID-19. Turning to the study itself: Sources were T cells, B-cell-depleted T cells, or PBMCs; the material itself was cDNA or gDNA.

This CDR3 has 11 residues. Per the germline V gene, CDR1 is LGHNT and CDR2 is FRNRAP. Between the trimmed V and J ends, which lost 10 bases and 10 bases, there was a span of 14 bases. This clone was observed a few times. Assay used: immunoSEQ multiplex PCR; TCRdb lists only in-frame clones, some missing. The table shows 250,000 or so clones, with roughly nine tenths occurring only once. This TCR came from a woman in her thirties or forties who had recovered from COVID-19. The V and J genes are TRBV12-5 and TRBJ1-5; D uncertain. The material sequenced was peripheral blood. CDR3 protein: CAKRVGGPQHF. CDR3 DNA: TGTGCTAAGCGGGTGGGTGGCCCCCAGCATTTT.